This T cell receptor (beta chain) was sequenced in a study of neurological immune-mediated disorders. TCRdb reprocessed the 5' RACE reads with MiXCR, giving one entry per CDR3 protein. The profile shows under 75,000 distinct CDR3 sequences, 2.5% to 3.5% of them singletons. This clonotype was recorded at least ten times. This CDR3 is built from 17 residues. Losses at the gene ends were 5 bases for V and 4 bases for J; bases not matched to a gene: 13. Germline V gene lookup returns CDR1 MDHEN and CDR2 SYDVKM. This sequence joins TRBV28 and TRBJ2-1; 8 nucleotides agree with TRBD2. The material sequenced was PBMCs. This clonotype was sampled from a woman aged 45-60 years with multiple sclerosis. This CDR3 is CASSTPLAGTRYNEQFF. The DNA for the CDR3 is TGTGCCAGCAGTACCCCCCTCGCGGGGACTAGGTACAATGAGCAGTTCTTC. Supplemented by reference TRBV28 and TRBJ2-1, the full variable domain reads DVKVTQSSRYLVKRTGEKVFLECVQDMDHENMFWYRQDPGLGLRLIYFSYDVKMKEKGDIPEGYSVSREKKERFSLILESASTNQTSMYLCASSTPLAGTRYNEQFFGPGTRLTVL.